The 15 T cell receptor beta chains presented below share a single source sample, sequenced in a study of early T cells in non-severe SARS-CoV-2 infection. TCRdb re-derived calls from the 5' RACE reads in MiXCR, one entry per CDR3 protein. The repertoire holds 100,000 to 140,000 distinct CDR3 sequences, with 11% as singletons. The sample was whole blood. The receptor source for this set is an adult who was a healthcare worker with PCR-confirmed SARS-CoV-2 infection or an uninfected control (not recorded which).

This clonotype was counted many times. The J gene is TRBJ2-7, the V gene TRBV23-1, with D perhaps matching TRBD1 (6 bases). TRBV23-1 has ORF status, its function being uncertain. The CDR3 consists of 15 residues. Trimming left V 11 bases short and J 0 bases short, with 20 bases between. CDR3 residues: CACGQLALLSYEQYF. The CDR3 DNA follows: TGCGCCTGTGGACAGCTGGCCCTTCTCTCCTACGAGCAGTACTTC.

The table lists this clonotype with many counts. The chain is built from TRBV14 and TRBJ1-1; D gene unclear. Trimming cost V 4 bases and J 5 bases, with 11 bases left between them. CDR3 length equals 13 residues. Germline CDR1 is SGHDN and CDR2 is FVKESK. CDR3 in DNA: TGTGCCAGCAGCCTCTGGGTTGGGACTGAAGCTTTCTTT. Translation gives CASSLWVGTEAFF.

In its sample, this clonotype was seen a few times. This chain connects TRBV20-1 to TRBJ2-4; D is unresolved. The CDR3 loop spans 14 amino acids. V lost 3 bases and J 2 bases, leaving 11 bases between the germline ends. CDR1 is DFQATT and CDR2 is SNEGSKA in the germline V gene (reference sequence). DNA for the CDR3: TGCAGTGCTAGTAAAGCTGCGACCAAAAACATTCAGTACTTC. It encodes CSASKAATKNIQYF.

This clonotype was observed many times. The chain links TRBV11-2 to TRBJ2-7, with 7 bases aligning to TRBD2. The germline CDR1 and CDR2 sequences are SGHAT and FQNNGV. V trimming: 5 bases; J trimming: 4 bases; junction bases outside the gene matches: 11. This CDR3 has 15 amino acids. CDR3 loop: CASSGLRGRAYEQYF. In DNA, the CDR3 is TGTGCCAGCAGCGGCCTGCGCGGGAGAGCATACGAGCAGTACTTC.

This clonotype occurred many times. The V and J genes are TRBV18 and TRBJ1-1; D remains unclear. Per the germline V gene, CDR1 is KGHSH and CDR2 is LQKENI. V lost 2 bases and J lost 1, with 8 bases in between. There are 14 residues in the CDR3. The CDR3 sequence: CASSPSSANTEAFF. In nucleotides, the CDR3 is TGTGCCAGCTCACCAAGTTCCGCGAACACTGAAGCTTTCTTT.

A few counts support this clonotype. The chain carries TRBV2 and TRBJ2-4, with 8 bases fitting TRBD1. J lost 6 bases, V lost 5 bases, and 9 bases had no gene match. The CDR3 covers 15 residues. CDR1 is SNHLY, CDR2 FYNNEI, per germline. The CDR3 DNA sequence: TGTGCCAGCAGTATTCAGGGGGCGACGGGAAACATTCAGTACTTC. This gives the protein CASSIQGATGNIQYF. Drawing the rest from reference TRBV2 and TRBJ2-4, the complete variable domain is EPEVTQTPSHQVTQMGQEVILRCVPISNHLYFYWYRQILGQKVEFLVSFYNNEISEKSEIFDDQFSVERPDGSNFTLKIRSTKLEDSAMYFCASSIQGATGNIQYFGAGTRLSVL.

This clonotype was recorded a few times. This sequence joins TRBV25-1 and TRBJ2-2; D not resolved. Germline V CDR1 and CDR2: MGHDK, SYGVNS. The V gene lost 7 bases and the J gene lost 7 bases, with 10 bases spanning the gap. The CDR3 is made up of 12 amino acids. CDR3 region: CASTTVFGELFF. The CDR3 DNA is TGTGCCAGCACCACGGTTTTCGGGGAGCTGTTTTTT.

This clonotype came up a few times. This chain uses TRBV4-1 with TRBJ1-3, with D perhaps matching TRBD1 (6 bases). CDR1 and CDR2 (germline): MGHRA, YSYEKL. CDR3 length equals 15 residues. Trimming took 2 bases from V and 2 from J, leaving 10 bases between them. As DNA, the CDR3 is TGCGCCAGCAGCCAAAGGAAGGGGGCTGGAAACACCATATATTTT. Its protein is CASSQRKGAGNTIYF.

This clonotype was observed a few times. The chain is built from TRBV7-8 and TRBJ2-2; 8 bases match TRBD2. Germline V gene data show CDR1 as SGHVS and CDR2 as FQNEAQ. This CDR3 region has 16 residues. V dropped 1 base and J dropped 7; count of bases not matched to a gene: 8. The CDR3 DNA is TGTGCCAGCAGCTTAGAGGGACTAGAGAGGGACGGGGAGCTGTTTTTT. Amino acids: CASSLEGLERDGELFF.

The V and J genes are TRBV15 and TRBJ2-1; tentatively, D is TRBD1 (5 bases). Between the trimmed V and J ends, which lost 5 bases and 4 bases, there was a span of 15 bases. Germline-derived CDR1 and CDR2 are LNHNV and YYDKDF (reference sequence). The CDR3 is 15 amino acids. CDR3 amino acids: CATSRRQKTYNEQFF. The CDR3 DNA sequence: TGTGCCACCAGCCGGAGACAGAAAACATACAATGAGCAGTTCTTC.

This clonotype was counted ten times or more. The gene calls are TRBV6-6 and TRBJ1-5; weak D call: TRBD1 (5 bases). This CDR3 region has 15 residues. V was shortened by 6 bases and J by 5 bases, with 17 bases between the two germline ends. Germline V CDR1 and CDR2: MNHNY, SVGAGI (reference sequence). The DNA for the CDR3 is TGTGCCAGCAGCCCTGACAGTCCAAGCTATCAGCCCCAGCATTTT. Its protein is CASSPDSPSYQPQHF.

At least ten counts were recorded for this clonotype. V gene TRBV9 combines with J gene TRBJ2-5, with 11 positions matching TRBD2. The CDR3 extends over 15 amino acids. V was pared by 4 bases and J by 2 bases, with 4 bases of the junction left unmatched. Germline loops: CDR1 SGDLS, CDR2 YYNGEE. Here the CDR3 reads CASSPGTSGQETQYF. For the CDR3, the DNA is TGTGCCAGCAGCCCAGGGACTAGCGGACAAGAGACCCAGTACTTC.

This clonotype was seen a few times. The CDR3 spells CASTSGNTIYF. The CDR3 DNA follows: TGTGCCAGCACCTCCGGAAACACCATATATTTT. This chain uses TRBV28 with TRBJ1-3; D unresolved. CDR3 size: 11 residues. Germline CDR1 MDHEN, CDR2 SYDVKM. V was trimmed by 7 bases and J by 4 bases, leaving 5 bases between them.

The chain carries TRBV6-1 and TRBJ2-7; 9 nucleotides line up with TRBD1. CDR3 length: 15 amino acids. V was pared by 8 bases and J by 0 bases, with 8 bases of the junction left unmatched. The germline CDR1 and CDR2 sequences are MNHNS and SASEGT. The CDR3 DNA reads TGTGCCAGCGGAAGGACAGGGGTAAGCTCCTACGAGCAGTACTTC. Its translation: CASGRTGVSSYEQYF.

This clonotype showed up many times. This chain links TRBV12-3 or TRBV12-4 with TRBJ1-4; D ambiguous. CDR3 length: 12 amino acids. Trimming stripped 6 bases from V and 5 bases from J, with 7 bases between. The CDR3 loop reads CASSPGNEKLFF. The CDR3 region has the DNA TGTGCCAGCAGCCCCGGAAATGAAAAACTGTTTTTT.